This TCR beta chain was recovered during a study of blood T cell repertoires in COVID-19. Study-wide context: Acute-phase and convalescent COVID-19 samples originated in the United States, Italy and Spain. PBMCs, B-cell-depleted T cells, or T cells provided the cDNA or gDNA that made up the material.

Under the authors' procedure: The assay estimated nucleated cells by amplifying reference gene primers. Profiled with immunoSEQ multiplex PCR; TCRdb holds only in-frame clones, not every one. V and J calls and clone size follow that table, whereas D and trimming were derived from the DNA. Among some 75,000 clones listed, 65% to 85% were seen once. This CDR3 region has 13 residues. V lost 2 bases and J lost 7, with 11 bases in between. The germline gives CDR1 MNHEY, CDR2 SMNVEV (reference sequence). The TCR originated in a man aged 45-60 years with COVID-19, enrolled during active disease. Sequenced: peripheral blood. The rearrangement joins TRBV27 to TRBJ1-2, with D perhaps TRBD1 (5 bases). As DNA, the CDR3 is TGTGCCAGCAGTTTAGTGCAGGGTGGTGGCTACACCTTC. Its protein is CASSLVQGGGYTF.